The rows below give T cell receptor beta chains drawn from one sample of a study of post-analysis software for immune sequencing data. TCRdb itself ran the PCR reads through MiXCR, one entry per CDR3 protein. The sample lists approximately 690,000 distinct CDR3 sequences, approximately 59% occurring once. The sequencing sample was made of blood. The receptors were sampled from a girl aged 2-9 years with multiple sclerosis. CDR3s include the opening cysteine and the closing phenylalanine or tryptophan. Fields, in order: CDR3 protein, CDR3 DNA, clone size, D gene, V gene, J gene. The D gene is left open where the match is weak. A row's size may be missing; if present it is once, few, many or a size class.

CASSSESTDTQYF,TGTGCCAGCAGCTCAGAAAGCACAGATACGCAGTATTTT,NA,NA,TRBV7-3,TRBJ2-3
CASSVDHRGRGYTF,TGTGCCAGCAGCGTAGATCACAGGGGACGTGGCTACACCTTC,NA,TRBD1,TRBV9,TRBJ1-2
CAIRKGGQEVAEQYF,TGTGCCATCAGGAAGGGTGGACAGGAAGTTGCCGAGCAGTACTTC,NA,TRBD1,TRBV10-3,TRBJ2-7
CASSVVRGGGNYGYTF,TGTGCCAGCAGTGTAGTCAGGGGTGGGGGCAACTATGGCTACACCTTC,NA,NA,TRBV7-2,TRBJ1-2
CASSLRGRRISGGYDEQFF,TGCGCCAGCAGCTTGAGGGGTCGGCGAATTAGCGGGGGGTATGATGAGCAGTTCTTC,NA,TRBD2,TRBV5-1,TRBJ2-1
CSASLAGSNQPQHF,TGCAGTGCTAGTTTAGCGGGTAGCAATCAGCCCCAGCATTTT,NA,NA,TRBV20-1,TRBJ1-5
CASSQGQSLHF,TGTGCCAGCAGCCAGGGACAAAGCCTCCACTTT,NA,NA,TRBV11-2,TRBJ1-6
CASRPSGDNEQFF,TGTGCCAGCAGGCCTTCCGGGGACAATGAGCAGTTCTTC,once,NA,TRBV27,TRBJ2-1
CASSQYVGGDYEQYF,TGTGCCAGCAGCCAGTACGTGGGAGGGGACTACGAGCAGTACTTC,NA,TRBD2,TRBV3-1,TRBJ2-7
CSAMTGLAYHEQFF,TGCAGTGCTATGACGGGACTGGCCTATCATGAGCAGTTCTTC,NA,NA,TRBV20-1,TRBJ2-1
CASSPLAGYPPNEQFF,TGTGCCAGCAGCCCCCTAGCGGGGTATCCACCCAATGAGCAGTTCTTC,NA,TRBD2,TRBV7-3,TRBJ2-1
CAISEDRTGEETQYF,TGTGCCATCAGTGAGGACAGGACAGGGGAAGAGACCCAGTACTTC,NA,TRBD1,TRBV10-3,TRBJ2-5
CARRLMRGLSSDEQFF,TGTGCCAGACGCCTTATGAGAGGATTAAGTAGCGATGAGCAGTTCTTC,NA,NA,TRBV28,TRBJ2-1
CSVDSHPTYIEQFF,TGCAGCGTTGACTCTCATCCGACCTACATTGAGCAGTTCTTC,NA,NA,TRBV29-1,TRBJ2-1
CASSVGGQPQHF,TGCGCCAGCAGTGTGGGGGGTCAGCCCCAGCATTTT,few,NA,TRBV10-2,TRBJ1-5
CASSQPRSQETQYF,TGTGCCAGCAGCCAACCACGGAGCCAAGAGACCCAGTACTTC,few,NA,TRBV4-2,TRBJ2-5
CTSSASGLETQYF,TGTACCAGCAGTGCGTCGGGGCTAGAGACCCAGTACTTC,once,NA,TRBV6-1,TRBJ2-5
CSVRGPVNTEAFF,TGCAGCGTCAGGGGGCCCGTGAACACTGAAGCTTTCTTT,once,TRBD1,TRBV29-1,TRBJ1-1
CAWIGAGASITYNEQFF,TGTGCCTGGATCGGAGCGGGAGCCTCAATAACCTACAATGAGCAGTTCTTC,NA,TRBD2,TRBV30,TRBJ2-1
CASSFLAGGPDNEQFF,TGTGCCAGCAGCTTCCTAGCGGGGGGGCCCGACAATGAGCAGTTCTTC,NA,TRBD2,TRBV7-2,TRBJ2-1
CAISGLAGEETQYF,TGTGCCATCAGCGGACTAGCGGGAGAAGAGACCCAGTACTTC,NA,TRBD2,TRBV10-3,TRBJ2-5
CSARVDGWVETQYF,TGCAGTGCTAGAGTCGACGGGTGGGTAGAGACCCAGTACTTC,NA,NA,TRBV20-1,TRBJ2-5
CASSYSARQETQYF,TGTGCCAGCAGTTACTCGGCCCGTCAAGAGACCCAGTACTTC,few,NA,TRBV6-6,TRBJ2-5
CASSFQGQATEAFF,TGTGCCAGCAGTTTCCAAGGACAGGCCACTGAAGCTTTCTTT,NA,TRBD1,TRBV27,TRBJ1-1
CASSQPGRFGGNEQFF,TGTGCCAGCAGCCAACCGGGCCGCTTTGGGGGCAATGAGCAGTTCTTC,NA,NA,TRBV14,TRBJ2-1
CASSLLELAGNEQFF,TGCGCCAGCAGCTTACTAGAACTAGCAGGAAATGAGCAGTTCTTC,NA,NA,TRBV5-1,TRBJ2-1
CSGGRQGHEQFF,TGCAGCGGTGGTCGACAGGGACATGAGCAGTTCTTC,NA,TRBD1,TRBV29-1,TRBJ2-1
CASSPRLAGGITDTQYF,TGTGCCAGCAGCCCCCGCCTAGCGGGAGGGATCACAGATACGCAGTATTTT,few,TRBD2,TRBV13,TRBJ2-3
CASKNTGAKETQYF,TGTGCCAGCAAAAACACCGGGGCCAAAGAGACCCAGTACTTC,NA,NA,TRBV6-6,TRBJ2-5
CAISEDRGSYSNQPQHF,TGTGCCATCAGTGAGGACAGGGGGAGTTATAGCAATCAGCCCCAGCATTTT,few,TRBD1,TRBV10-3,TRBJ1-5
CASSYHRTASNQPQHF,TGTGCCAGCAGTTACCACAGGACAGCGAGCAATCAGCCCCAGCATTTT,once,NA,TRBV6-2/TRBV6-3,TRBJ1-5
CSVRDNEQFF,TGCAGCGTTAGGGACAATGAGCAGTTCTTC,few,NA,TRBV29-1,TRBJ2-1
CASSQGGLVQGVQFF,TGCGCCAGCAGCCAAGGGGGATTGGTACAGGGTGTTCAGTTCTTC,few,NA,TRBV4-1,TRBJ2-1
CASSARLAGGNEQFF,TGTGCCAGCAGCGCCAGACTAGCGGGGGGCAATGAGCAGTTCTTC,NA,TRBD2,TRBV7-2,TRBJ2-1
CASRGSGRGDTQYF,TGTGCCAGCAGGGGATCCGGGAGAGGGGATACGCAGTATTTT,few,NA,TRBV5-4,TRBJ2-3
CASSIQGRDIQYF,TGCGCCAGCAGCATACAGGGGAGGGACATTCAGTACTTC,once,NA,TRBV5-1,TRBJ2-4
CASSADGISGADVLTF,TGTGCCAGCAGTGCGGACGGCATCTCTGGGGCCGACGTCCTGACTTTC,NA,NA,TRBV2,TRBJ2-6
CASRVGGNNQPQHF,TGTGCCAGCAGGGTGGGGGGTAACAATCAGCCCCAGCATTTT,NA,NA,TRBV6-6,TRBJ1-5
CASSLARSRTSTDTQYF,TGTGCCAGCAGCTTAGCGAGAAGTAGAACTAGCACAGATACGCAGTATTTT,NA,NA,TRBV7-8,TRBJ2-3
CASSQSAGVADTQYF,TGTGCCAGCAGCCAATCAGCGGGAGTGGCAGATACGCAGTATTTT,once,TRBD2,TRBV3-1,TRBJ2-3
CASSLRQTSGANVLTF,TGTGCCAGCAGTTTAAGGCAGACCTCTGGGGCCAACGTCCTGACTTTC,NA,NA,TRBV12-3/TRBV12-4,TRBJ2-6
CATSRDRLENEQYF,TGTGCCACCAGCAGAGATCGATTGGAGAACGAGCAGTACTTC,once,NA,TRBV15,TRBJ2-7
CASRGFGKNIQYF,TGCGCCAGCAGAGGGTTTGGCAAAAACATTCAGTACTTC,NA,NA,TRBV5-1,TRBJ2-4
CASSLSGITYEQYF,TGTGCCAGCAGTCTTAGCGGGATTACCTACGAGCAGTACTTC,NA,TRBD2,TRBV3-1,TRBJ2-7
CSVWEGNEQFF,TGCAGCGTTTGGGAAGGGAATGAGCAGTTCTTC,few,NA,TRBV29-1,TRBJ2-1